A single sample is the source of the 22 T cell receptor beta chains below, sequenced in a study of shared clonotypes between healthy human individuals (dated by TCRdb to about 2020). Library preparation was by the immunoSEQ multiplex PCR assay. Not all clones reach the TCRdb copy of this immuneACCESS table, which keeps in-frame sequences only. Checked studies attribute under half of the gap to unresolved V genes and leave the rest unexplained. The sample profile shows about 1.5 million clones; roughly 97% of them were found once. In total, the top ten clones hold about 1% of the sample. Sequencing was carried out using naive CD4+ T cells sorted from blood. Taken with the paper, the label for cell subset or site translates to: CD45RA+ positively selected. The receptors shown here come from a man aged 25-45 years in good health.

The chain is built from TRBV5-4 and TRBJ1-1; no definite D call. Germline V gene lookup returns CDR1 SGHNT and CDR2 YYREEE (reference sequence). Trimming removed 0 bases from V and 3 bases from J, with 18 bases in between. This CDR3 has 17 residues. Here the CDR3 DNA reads TGTGCCAGCAGCTTGGCGGCCCAGGCCAGAGGGCACACTGAAGCTTTCTTT. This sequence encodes CASSLAAQARGHTEAFF.

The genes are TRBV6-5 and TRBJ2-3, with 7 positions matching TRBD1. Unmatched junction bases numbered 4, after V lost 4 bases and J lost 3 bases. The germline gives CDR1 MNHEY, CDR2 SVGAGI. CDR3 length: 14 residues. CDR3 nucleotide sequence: TGTGCCAGCAGTTCCAGACAGGGAACAGATACGCAGTATTTT. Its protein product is CASSSRQGTDTQYF.

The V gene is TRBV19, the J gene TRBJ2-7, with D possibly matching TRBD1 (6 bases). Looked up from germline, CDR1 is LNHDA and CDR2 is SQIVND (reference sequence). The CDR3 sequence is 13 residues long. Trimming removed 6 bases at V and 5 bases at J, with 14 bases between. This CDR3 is CASSRQALHEQYF. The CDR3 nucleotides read TGTGCCAGTAGCCGACAGGCCCTTCACGAGCAGTACTTC. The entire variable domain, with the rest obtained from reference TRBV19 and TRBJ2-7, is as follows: DGGITQSPKYLFRKEGQNVTLSCEQNLNHDAMYWYRQDPGQGLRLIYYSQIVNDFQKGDIAEGYSVSREKKESFPLTVTSAQKNPTAFYLCASSRQALHEQYFGPGTRLTVT.

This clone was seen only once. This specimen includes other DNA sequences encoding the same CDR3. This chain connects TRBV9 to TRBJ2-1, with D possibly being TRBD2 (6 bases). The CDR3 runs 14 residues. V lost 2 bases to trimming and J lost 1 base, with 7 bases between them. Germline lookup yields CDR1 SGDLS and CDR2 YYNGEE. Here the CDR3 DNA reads TGTGCCAGCAGCGTTAGCGGTTCCTACAATGAGCAGTTCTTC. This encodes CASSVSGSYNEQFF.

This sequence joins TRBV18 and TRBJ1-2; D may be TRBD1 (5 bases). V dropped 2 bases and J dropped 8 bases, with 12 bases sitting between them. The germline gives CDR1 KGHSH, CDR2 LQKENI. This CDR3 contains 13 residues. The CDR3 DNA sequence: TGTGCCAGCTCACCAACAGGTACCTGGGGCTACACCTTC. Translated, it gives CASSPTGTWGYTF.

The CDR3 coding sequence is TGTGCCAGCAGCCCCGGAGGGACACCGCTGGAGCAGTACTTC. This sequence encodes CASSPGGTPLEQYF. The V and J genes are TRBV7-2 and TRBJ2-7; the D call may be TRBD1 or TRBD2 (6 bases each). Trimming stripped 5 bases from V and 7 bases from J, with 18 bases between. This CDR3 has 14 amino acids. CDR1 and CDR2 from the germline V gene are SGHTA and FQGNSA.

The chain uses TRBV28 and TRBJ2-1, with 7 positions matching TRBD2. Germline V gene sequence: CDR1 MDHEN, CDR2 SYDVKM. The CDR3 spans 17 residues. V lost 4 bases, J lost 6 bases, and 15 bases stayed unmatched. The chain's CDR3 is CASSSTSGLGPLNEQFF. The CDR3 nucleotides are TGTGCCAGCAGTTCAACCTCCGGACTAGGCCCCCTCAATGAGCAGTTCTTC.

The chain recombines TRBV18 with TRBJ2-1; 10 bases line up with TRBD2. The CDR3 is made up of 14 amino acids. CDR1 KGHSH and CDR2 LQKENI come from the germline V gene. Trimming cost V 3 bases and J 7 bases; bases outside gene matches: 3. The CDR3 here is CASSPGTSANEQFF. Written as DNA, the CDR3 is TGTGCCAGCTCACCGGGGACTAGCGCTAATGAGCAGTTCTTC. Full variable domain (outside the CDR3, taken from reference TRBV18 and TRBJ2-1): NAGVMQNPRHLVRRRGQEARLRCSPMKGHSHVYWYRQLPEEGLKFMVYLQKENIIDESGMPKERFSAEFPKEGPSILRIQQVVRGDSAAYFCASSPGTSANEQFFGPGTRLTVL.

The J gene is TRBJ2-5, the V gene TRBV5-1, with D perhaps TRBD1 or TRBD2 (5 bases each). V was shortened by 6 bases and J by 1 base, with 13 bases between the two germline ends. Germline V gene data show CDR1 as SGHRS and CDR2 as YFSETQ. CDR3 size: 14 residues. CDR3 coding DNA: TGCGCCAGCACCCTTGTGGGGGTCCAAGAGACCCAGTACTTC. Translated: CASTLVGVQETQYF.

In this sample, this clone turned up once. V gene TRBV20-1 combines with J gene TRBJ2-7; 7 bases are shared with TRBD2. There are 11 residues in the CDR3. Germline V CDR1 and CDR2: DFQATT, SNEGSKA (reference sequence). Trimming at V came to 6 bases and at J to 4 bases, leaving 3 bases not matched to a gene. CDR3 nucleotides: TGCAGTGCCGCAGCGGGATACGAGCAGTACTTC. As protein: CSAAAGYEQYF.

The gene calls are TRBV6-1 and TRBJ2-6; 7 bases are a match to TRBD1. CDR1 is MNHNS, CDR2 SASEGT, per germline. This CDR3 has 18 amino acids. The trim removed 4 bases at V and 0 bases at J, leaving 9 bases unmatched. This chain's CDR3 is CASSALTGIISGANVLTF. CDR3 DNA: TGTGCCAGCAGTGCACTGACAGGGATCATCTCTGGGGCCAACGTCCTGACTTTC.

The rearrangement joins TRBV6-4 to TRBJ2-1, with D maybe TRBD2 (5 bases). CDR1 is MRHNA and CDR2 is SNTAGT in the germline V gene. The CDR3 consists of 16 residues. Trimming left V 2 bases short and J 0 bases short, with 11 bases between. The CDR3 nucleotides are TGTGCCAGCAGTGACCAGCGGACCGCCTCCTACAATGAGCAGTTCTTC. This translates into CASSDQRTASYNEQFF.

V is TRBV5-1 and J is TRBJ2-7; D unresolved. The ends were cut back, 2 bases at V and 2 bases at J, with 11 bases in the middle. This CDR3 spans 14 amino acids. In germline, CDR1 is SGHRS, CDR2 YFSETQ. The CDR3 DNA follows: TGCGCCAGCAGCTTCTACGGGTTCACCTACGAGCAGTACTTC. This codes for CASSFYGFTYEQYF. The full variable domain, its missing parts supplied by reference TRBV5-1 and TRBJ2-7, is KAGVTQTPRYLIKTRGQQVTLSCSPISGHRSVSWYQQTPGQGLQFLFEYFSETQRNKGNFPGRFSGRQFSNSRSEMNVSTLELGDSALYLCASSFYGFTYEQYFGPGTRLTVT.

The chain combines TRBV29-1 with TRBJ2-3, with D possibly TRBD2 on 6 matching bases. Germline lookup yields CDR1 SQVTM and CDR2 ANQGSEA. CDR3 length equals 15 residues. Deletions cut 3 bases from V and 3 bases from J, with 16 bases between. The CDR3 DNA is TGCAGCGTTGAGATTTTAGGGAGGTCAACAGATACGCAGTATTTT. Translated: CSVEILGRSTDTQYF.

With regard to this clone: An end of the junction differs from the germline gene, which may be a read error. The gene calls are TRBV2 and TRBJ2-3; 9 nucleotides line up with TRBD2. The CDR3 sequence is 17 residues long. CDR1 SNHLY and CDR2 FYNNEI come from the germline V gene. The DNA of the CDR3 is TGTGCCAGCAGTAAAGCCAAGGGACTAGCTAACACAGATACGCAGTATTTT. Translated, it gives CASSKAKGLANTDTQYF.

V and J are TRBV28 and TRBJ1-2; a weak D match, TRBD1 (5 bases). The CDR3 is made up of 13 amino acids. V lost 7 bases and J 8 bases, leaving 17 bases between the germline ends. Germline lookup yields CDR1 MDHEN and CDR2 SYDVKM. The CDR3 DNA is TGTGCCAGCACCCTACGGCAGGGAGGCGGCTACACCTTC. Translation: CASTLRQGGGYTF.

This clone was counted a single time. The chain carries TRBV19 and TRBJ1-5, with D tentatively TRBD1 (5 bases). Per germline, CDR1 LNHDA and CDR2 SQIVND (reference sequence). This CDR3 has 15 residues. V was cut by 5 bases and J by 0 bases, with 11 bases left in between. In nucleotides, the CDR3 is TGTGCCAGTAGTGTAACAGGTATTAGCAATCAGCCCCAGCATTTT. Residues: CASSVTGISNQPQHF.

The CDR3 sequence is CASSGTTYEQYF. Written as DNA, the CDR3 is TGTGCCAGCAGTGGGACAACCTACGAGCAGTACTTC. The rearrangement uses TRBV2 and TRBJ2-7, with D possibly TRBD1 on 5 matching bases. V was shortened by 4 bases and J by 2 bases, with 6 bases between the two germline ends. Germline assignment: CDR1 SNHLY and CDR2 FYNNEI. This CDR3 has 12 residues. Full variable domain (remainder filled in from reference TRBV2 and TRBJ2-7): EPEVTQTPSHQVTQMGQEVILRCVPISNHLYFYWYRQILGQKVEFLVSFYNNEISEKSEIFDDQFSVERPDGSNFTLKIRSTKLEDSAMYFCASSGTTYEQYFGPGTRLTVT.

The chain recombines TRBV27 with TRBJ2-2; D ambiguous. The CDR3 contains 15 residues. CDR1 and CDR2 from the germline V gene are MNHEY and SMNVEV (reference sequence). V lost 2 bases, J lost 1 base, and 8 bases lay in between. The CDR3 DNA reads TGTGCCAGCAGTTTACGGGCAGGGAACACCGGGGAGCTGTTTTTT. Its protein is CASSLRAGNTGELFF.

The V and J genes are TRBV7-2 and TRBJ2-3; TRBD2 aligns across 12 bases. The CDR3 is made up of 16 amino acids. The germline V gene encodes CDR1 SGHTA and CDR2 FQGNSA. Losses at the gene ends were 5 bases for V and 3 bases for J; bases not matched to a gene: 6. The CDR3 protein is CASSPPGLAGTDTQYF. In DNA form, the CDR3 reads TGTGCCAGCAGCCCCCCAGGACTAGCGGGAACAGATACGCAGTATTTT.

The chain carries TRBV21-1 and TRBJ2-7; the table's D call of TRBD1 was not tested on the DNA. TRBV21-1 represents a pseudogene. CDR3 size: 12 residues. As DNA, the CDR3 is TGTGCCAGCACGGTACAGTTAATAGAGCAGTACTTC. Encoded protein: CASTVQLIEQYF.

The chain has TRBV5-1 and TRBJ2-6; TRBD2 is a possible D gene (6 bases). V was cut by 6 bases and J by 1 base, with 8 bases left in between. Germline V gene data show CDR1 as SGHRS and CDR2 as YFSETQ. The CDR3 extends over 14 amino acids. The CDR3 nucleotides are TGCGCCAGCACCGCGGGGTCTGGGGCCAACGTCCTGACTTTC. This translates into CASTAGSGANVLTF. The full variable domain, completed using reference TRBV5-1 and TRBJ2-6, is KAGVTQTPRYLIKTRGQQVTLSCSPISGHRSVSWYQQTPGQGLQFLFEYFSETQRNKGNFPGRFSGRQFSNSRSEMNVSTLELGDSALYLCASTAGSGANVLTFGAGSRLTVL.